The clone carrying this TCR beta chain appeared many times. Its antigen is still unknown. The germline CDR1 and CDR2 sequences are SGHTA and FQGNSA. V gave up 3 bases and J gave up 3 bases; unmatched junction bases: 0. This CDR3 is 14 amino acids long. The data are from a study of T cell repertoires in cytomegalovirus infection. The study's findings and limits: In two of eight donors, the top clonotype was HLA-C-restricted CMV-specific.

TCRdb fed the reads into MiXCR, producing one record per CDR3 protein. The sample records about 400,000 distinct CDR3 sequences, about a sixth being singletons. This chain joins TRBV7-2 and TRBJ2-5; 11 bases match TRBD2. The TCR originated in a human donor in good health (CMV status not recorded). Some clones in this sample may be carry-over from other donors' samples. Sequenced: PBMCs. The CDR3 sequence: CASSLGLAEETQYF. The CDR3 DNA sequence: TGTGCCAGCAGCTTGGGACTAGCGGAAGAGACCCAGTACTTC.